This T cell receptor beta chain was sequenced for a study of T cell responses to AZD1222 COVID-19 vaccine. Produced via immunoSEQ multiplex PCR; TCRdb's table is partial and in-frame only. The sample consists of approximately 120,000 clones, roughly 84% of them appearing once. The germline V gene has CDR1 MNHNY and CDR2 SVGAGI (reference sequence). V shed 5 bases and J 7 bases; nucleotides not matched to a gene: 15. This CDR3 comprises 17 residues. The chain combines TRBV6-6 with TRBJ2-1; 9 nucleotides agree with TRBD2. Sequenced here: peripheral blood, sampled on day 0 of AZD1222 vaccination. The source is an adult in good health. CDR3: CASSPSLLVAGVNEQFF. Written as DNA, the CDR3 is TGTGCCAGCAGTCCCAGCCTATTAGTAGCGGGAGTTAATGAGCAGTTCTTC.